This is a list of T cell receptor beta chains from one sample in a study of blood T cell repertoires in COVID-19. The protocol was immunoSEQ multiplex PCR, while the TCRdb copy is restricted to in-frame clones and leaves out a portion. The sample yields some 150,000 clones, more than 70% seen once. The sequenced material came from peripheral blood. The receptors originated from a man aged 55 to 70 with active or convalescent COVID-19. Each CDR3 is given with its conserved first and last residue. D genes are given only for firm matches. Rows give clone size only sometimes, using once, few, many, or a class for an expanded clone.

J	D	size	V	CDR3	DNA
TRBJ2-7	.	.	TRBV9	CAPRTAIYEQYF	TGTGCCCCTCGGACAGCAATCTACGAGCAGTACTTC
TRBJ2-5	.	.	TRBV7-3	CASSLGGQETQYF	TGTGCCAGCAGCTTAGGCGGGCAAGAGACCCAGTACTTC
TRBJ1-1	.	.	TRBV5-4	CASRSQGFTEAFF	TGTGCCAGCAGGTCGCAGGGGTTTACTGAAGCTTTCTTT
TRBJ2-4	TRBD2	.	TRBV9	CASSVADPSGSEYGNIQYF	TGTGCCAGCAGCGTAGCGGACCCGAGCGGGAGCGAGTATGGGAACATTCAGTACTTC
TRBJ1-1	.	few	TRBV18	CASSPGGLEAFF	TGTGCCAGCTCACCCGGAGGCCTTGAGGCTTTCTTT
TRBJ2-1	.	.	TRBV5-1	CASSNGQASEQFF	TGCGCCAGCAGCAATGGACAAGCCAGTGAGCAGTTCTTC
TRBJ2-7	TRBD1	.	TRBV10-3	CAISEFIPGTGGYEQYF	TGTGCCATCAGTGAGTTTATCCCCGGGACAGGGGGCTACGAGCAGTACTTC
TRBJ2-1	.	.	TRBV10-3	CAISDSYNEQFF	TGTGCCATCAGTGATTCGTACAATGAGCAGTTCTTC
TRBJ1-5	TRBD1	.	TRBV7-2	CASRDREYQPQHF	TGTGCCAGCAGAGACAGGGAGTATCAGCCCCAGCATTTT
TRBJ1-1	TRBD1	.	TRBV19	CASSATGTGATEAFF	TGTGCCAGTAGTGCGACCGGGACAGGGGCCACTGAAGCTTTCTTT